Following are 7 T cell receptor beta chains from one sample sequenced in a study of T cell repertoires in ileal Crohn's disease. Data came from immunoSEQ multiplex PCR; TCRdb stores just in-frame clones and leaves some out. The sample holds around 7,500 clones, around three quarters seen once. Specimen: ileal tissue. The source of these receptors is an adult with Crohn's disease.

The V and J genes are TRBV4-1 and TRBJ2-7, with 8 nucleotides matching TRBD1. J was trimmed by 4 bases and V by 2 bases; bases with no gene match: 7. There are 15 residues in the CDR3. Germline assignment: CDR1 MGHRA and CDR2 YSYEKL. CDR3 nucleotides: TGCGCCAGCAGCCAACCGACAGGGGTTCTGTACGAGCAGTACTTC. Protein: CASSQPTGVLYEQYF.

V is TRBV7-6 and J is TRBJ1-1; no clear D gene. This CDR3 region has 16 residues. Germline V CDR1 and CDR2: SGHVS, FNYEAQ. V shed 1 base and J shed 4 bases, with 16 bases lying between them. CDR3 coding DNA: TGTGCCAGCAGCTTAGGCCAGCGTAGCACCTCCACTGAAGCTTTCTTT. Translated: CASSLGQRSTSTEAFF.

This clone has a handful of counts. The chain is built from TRBV14 and TRBJ1-2; tentative D call: TRBD1 (6 bases). Trimming removed 5 bases at V and 2 bases at J, with 18 bases between. The germline CDR1 and CDR2 sequences are SGHDN and FVKESK. The CDR3 runs to 16 residues. The CDR3 spells CASSDPRTVFNYGYTF. In nucleotides, the CDR3 is TGTGCCAGCAGCGACCCCCGGACAGTCTTCAACTATGGCTACACCTTC.

This clone was seen once. V gene TRBV5-4 combines with J gene TRBJ1-1; 9 nucleotides agree with TRBD1. V gave up 5 bases and J gave up 3 bases; unmatched junction bases: 8. Germline V gives CDR1 SGHNT, CDR2 YYREEE (reference sequence). The length of the CDR3 is 15 residues. DNA for the CDR3: TGTGCCAGCAGTGATAACAGGGGGCGGGACACTGAAGCTTTCTTT. This encodes CASSDNRGRDTEAFF.

V is TRBV7-9 and J is TRBJ1-1, with a weak D call TRBD1 (5 bases). Germline assignment: CDR1 SEHNR and CDR2 FQNEAQ (reference sequence). Trimming stripped 5 bases from V and 1 base from J, with 17 bases between. The CDR3 has 16 amino acids. Written as DNA, the CDR3 is TGTGCCAGCAGCAATGAACGGCGGGACGGGAACACTGAAGCTTTCTTT. Translating it yields CASSNERRDGNTEAFF. Using reference TRBV7-9 and TRBJ1-1 for the parts outside the CDR3, the full variable domain is DTGVSQNPRHKITKRGQNVTFRCDPISEHNRLYWYRQTLGQGPEFLTYFQNEAQLEKSRLLSDRFSAERPKGSFSTLEIQRTEQGDSAMYLCASSNERRDGNTEAFFGQGTRLTVV.

This clone was seen once. The chain has TRBV7-9 and TRBJ1-6, with D unresolved. Germline lookup yields CDR1 SEHNR and CDR2 FQNEAQ (reference sequence). The CDR3 has 11 amino acids. V was clipped by 5 bases and J by 16 bases, with 12 bases between them. CDR3 region: CASSRKHPLHF. DNA of the CDR3: TGTGCCAGCAGCCGAAAGCATCCGCTCCACTTT.

This chain uses TRBV27 with TRBJ2-2, with 10 bases aligning to TRBD2. Per germline, CDR1 MNHEY and CDR2 SMNVEV (reference sequence). The CDR3 loop spans 15 amino acids. J lost 5 bases, V lost 3 bases, and 3 bases had no gene match. Here the CDR3 reads CASSFRTSGTGELFF. The CDR3 nucleotides read TGTGCCAGCAGTTTCCGGACTAGCGGAACCGGGGAGCTGTTTTTT.